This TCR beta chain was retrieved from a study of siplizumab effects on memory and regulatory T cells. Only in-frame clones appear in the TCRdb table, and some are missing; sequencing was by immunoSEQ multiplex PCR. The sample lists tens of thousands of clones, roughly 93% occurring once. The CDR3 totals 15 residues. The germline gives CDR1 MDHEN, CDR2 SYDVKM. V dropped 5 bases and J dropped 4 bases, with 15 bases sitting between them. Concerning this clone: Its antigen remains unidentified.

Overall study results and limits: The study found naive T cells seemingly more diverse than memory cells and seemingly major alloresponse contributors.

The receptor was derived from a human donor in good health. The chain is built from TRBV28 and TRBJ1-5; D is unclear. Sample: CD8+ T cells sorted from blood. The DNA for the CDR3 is TGTGCCAGCAGTGCGGGCGGCCTTCTGAATCAGCCCCAGCATTTT. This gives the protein CASSAGGLLNQPQHF.